Given below is one T cell receptor (beta chain) in context. The data derive from a study of blood T cell repertoires in COVID-19. Study as a whole: Samples representing acute and convalescent COVID-19 were sourced from the United States, Italy and Spain. Sample material is recorded as cDNA or gDNA derived from T cells, B-cell-depleted T cells, or PBMCs.

Here immunoSEQ multiplex PCR was the method, and the copy in TCRdb shows in-frame clones only, minus some. The repertoire holds under 350,000 clones, with roughly 85% as singletons. The sequence was obtained from a human donor in a cohort sampled during active COVID-19. Material for sequencing was peripheral blood.

The CDR3 sequence: CASSRVDILQETQYF. The CDR3 nucleotides read TGTGCCAGCAGCCGCGTAGATATACTTCAAGAGACCCAGTACTTC. The chain links TRBV13 to TRBJ2-5; D uncertain. The CDR3 extends over 15 amino acids. Germline CDR1 and CDR2: PRHDT and FYEKMQ (reference sequence). Trimming left V 5 bases short and J 2 bases short, with 15 bases between. Looking up the rest from reference TRBV13 and TRBJ2-5 gives the full variable domain: AAGVIQSPRHLIKEKRETATLKCYPIPRHDTVYWYQQGPGQDPQFLISFYEKMQSDKGSIPDRFSAQQFSDYHSELNMSSLELGDSALYFCASSRVDILQETQYFGPGTRLLVL.